Listed below are T cell receptor beta chains from one sample, sequenced in a study of control samples from healthy donors and cancer patients. The protocol was immunoSEQ multiplex PCR, while the TCRdb copy is restricted to in-frame clones and leaves out a portion. The sample holds about 160,000 clones, around 96% seen once. What was sequenced was blood. The receptors shown here come from a woman in her 30s in good health. The CDR3 runs from the conserved cysteine through the conserved F or W. D genes are given only for firm matches. Rows give clone size only sometimes, using once, few, many, or a class for an expanded clone.

TRBJ2-3 | NA | TRBV10-2 | NA | CASGGTSTDTQYF | TGCGCCAGCGGGGGGACTAGCACAGATACGCAGTATTTT
TRBJ2-2 | NA | TRBV7-9 | NA | CASSSRGFSGELFF | TGTGCCAGCAGCTCCAGGGGATTCTCCGGGGAGCTGTTTTTT
TRBJ1-1 | NA | TRBV3-1/TRBV3-2 | NA | CASSPLGRVKDEAFF | TGTGCCAGCAGCCCCCTAGGGAGGGTCAAGGATGAAGCTTTCTTT
TRBJ1-1 | NA | TRBV7-2 | NA | CASSPELRTEAFF | TGTGCCAGCAGCCCCGAGCTTAGGACCGAAGCTTTCTTT
TRBJ2-2 | NA | TRBV5-1 | NA | CASSLVLSGNTGELFF | TGCGCCAGCAGCTTGGTGTTATCAGGGAACACCGGGGAGCTGTTTTTT
TRBJ2-1 | NA | TRBV5-1 | TRBD2 | CASSLATGTSDRNYNEQFF | TGCGCCAGCAGCTTGGCCACCGGGACTAGCGATCGAAACTACAATGAGCAGTTCTTC
TRBJ1-4 | NA | TRBV5-1 | TRBD1 | CASSLGGQVPQVGNEKLFF | TGCGCCAGCAGCTTGGGAGGACAGGTCCCCCAGGTCGGTAATGAAAAACTGTTTTTT
TRBJ2-7 | NA | TRBV12-3/TRBV12-4 | NA | CASSLVGVYEQYF | TGTGCCAGCAGTTTAGTAGGGGTATACGAGCAGTACTTC
TRBJ1-6 | NA | TRBV28 | NA | CASSSEDRINSPLHF | TGTGCCAGCAGTTCCGAAGACAGGATTAATTCACCCCTCCACTTT
TRBJ2-7 | NA | TRBV4-1 | NA | CASSQVQGRTDEQYF | TGCGCCAGCAGCCAAGTTCAGGGGCGGACCGACGAGCAGTACTTC
TRBJ2-7 | NA | TRBV5-1 | NA | CASSYSGTGSSYEQYF | TGCGCCAGCAGCTACTCCGGGACGGGCAGCTCCTACGAGCAGTACTTC
TRBJ1-5 | NA | TRBV6-6 | NA | CASSHRDRTSNQPQHF | TGTGCCAGCAGCCACAGGGACCGGACTAGCAATCAGCCCCAGCATTTT
TRBJ2-2 | NA | TRBV21-1 | NA | CASSKVSLKNTGELFF | TGTGCCAGCAGCAAAGTCTCACTGAAGAACACCGGGGAGCTGTTTTTT
TRBJ2-2 | NA | TRBV11-3 | TRBD2 | CASSPASGGANGELFF | TGTGCCAGCAGCCCAGCTAGCGGGGGGGCCAACGGGGAGCTGTTTTTT
TRBJ2-7 | NA | TRBV30 | NA | CAWSVDTAGEQYF | TGTGCCTGGAGTGTAGACACCGCTGGCGAGCAGTACTTC
TRBJ2-1 | NA | TRBV28 | NA | CASSPWSRSYNEQFF | TGTGCCAGCAGTCCCTGGTCCAGATCCTACAATGAGCAGTTCTTC
TRBJ2-5 | NA | TRBV9 | NA | CASSVGAGLETQYF | TGTGCCAGCAGCGTAGGCGCAGGGCTAGAGACCCAGTACTTC
TRBJ2-7 | NA | TRBV5-6 | NA | CASSLSPGDAYEQYF | TGTGCCAGCAGCTTGTCCCCGGGGGATGCCTACGAGCAGTACTTC
TRBJ1-1 | NA | TRBV30 | NA | CAWSVHGNTEAFF | TGTGCCTGGAGTGTACATGGGAACACTGAAGCTTTCTTT
TRBJ1-6 | NA | TRBV28 | NA | CASSLSRDRYNSPLHF | TGTGCCAGCAGTTTATCCCGCGACAGATATAATTCACCCCTCCACTTT
TRBJ2-1 | NA | TRBV29-1 | NA | CSVEDGYNNEQFF | TGCAGCGTTGAGGACGGATACAACAATGAGCAGTTCTTC
TRBJ2-7 | NA | TRBV18 | NA | CASSPPEGSHEQYF | TGTGCCAGCTCACCCCCGGAGGGGTCCCACGAGCAGTACTTC
TRBJ2-7 | NA | TRBV9 | NA | CASSASGPSWVGEQYF | TGTGCCAGCAGCGCCAGTGGTCCTTCATGGGTTGGCGAGCAGTACTTC
TRBJ2-1 | NA | TRBV30 | TRBD2 | CACLAGGSNEQFF | TGTGCCTGTCTTGCGGGGGGATCAAATGAGCAGTTCTTC
TRBJ1-2 | NA | TRBV24-1 | NA | CATSDPGQSNYGYTF | TGTGCCACCAGTGATCCCGGACAGTCGAACTATGGCTACACCTTC
TRBJ1-1 | NA | TRBV6-5 | TRBD1 | CASGTGGYAEAFF | TGTGCCAGCGGGACAGGGGGTTACGCTGAAGCTTTCTTT
TRBJ2-7 | NA | TRBV20-1 | NA | CSVASGILKYF | NA
TRBJ2-1 | once | TRBV3-1/TRBV3-2 | TRBD2 | CASSHTSGSNNEQFF | TGTGCCAGCAGCCATACTAGCGGATCAAACAATGAGCAGTTCTTC
TRBJ2-3 | NA | TRBV9 | NA | CASRPEDTDTQYF | TGTGCCAGCAGACCCGAAGACACAGATACGCAGTATTTT
TRBJ1-3 | NA | TRBV19 | NA | CASSIGQSGNTIYF | TGTGCCAGTAGTATCGGTCAGAGCGGAAACACCATATATTTT
TRBJ1-2 | once | TRBV9 | NA | CASSSRGYGYTF | TGTGCCAGCAGCTCCCGGGGATATGGCTACACCTTC
TRBJ1-5 | NA | TRBV6-1 | TRBD1 | CASSEADREFNQPQHF | TGTGCCAGCAGTGAAGCAGACAGGGAATTCAATCAGCCCCAGCATTTT
TRBJ2-3 | NA | TRBV5-1 | TRBD1 | CASSRPGTGGADTQYF | TGCGCCAGCAGCAGACCTGGGACAGGGGGCGCAGATACGCAGTATTTT
TRBJ2-2 | NA | TRBV4-1 | TRBD2 | CASSQDPGASGNTGELFF | TGCGCCAGCAGCCAAGATCCTGGGGCTAGCGGGAACACCGGGGAGCTGTTTTTT
TRBJ1-2 | NA | TRBV29-1 | NA | CSVEGAYGYTF | TGCAGCGTTGAGGGGGCCTATGGCTACACCTTC
TRBJ2-3 | NA | TRBV30 | NA | CAWSLLDTQYF | TGTGCCTGGAGCCTCCTAGATACGCAGTATTTT
TRBJ2-3 | NA | TRBV20-1 | NA | CSTSEPNTQYF | TGCAGCACGTCGGAACCAAATACGCAGTATTTT
TRBJ1-4 | NA | TRBV2 | NA | CASLWRSTNEKLFF | TGTGCCAGCCTCTGGAGATCAACTAATGAAAAACTGTTTTTT
TRBJ2-1 | NA | TRBV5-5 | TRBD1 | CASSLAFGTGLYNEQFF | TGTGCCAGCAGCTTGGCCTTCGGGACAGGACTGTACAATGAGCAGTTCTTC
TRBJ1-2 | NA | TRBV4-1 | NA | CASSHRTDSNYGYTF | TGCGCCAGCAGCCACCGGACAGATTCTAACTATGGCTACACCTTC